Following are 19 T cell receptor beta chains from one sample sequenced in a study of Ad26.COV2.S vaccination and SARS-CoV-2 variants. Treatment denoted: some 19 received Ad26.COV2.S at low or high dose, single or two shots; roughly 5 received placebo; per-sample allocation not given. Collection of the samples took place on day 63 after the first injection of vaccine or placebo. Profiling relied on immunoSEQ multiplex PCR, and the TCRdb table lists in-frame clones only, not all of them. In the table there are about 350,000 clones, about 87% of which are singletons. Sequenced here: peripheral blood, sampled in a trial of Ad26.COV2.S vaccine versus placebo. The receptors stem from a person between 18 and 60 years old who received the Ad26.COV2.S COVID-19 vaccine or a placebo.

This sequence joins TRBV6-5 and TRBJ2-5; possibly TRBD1 for D (6 bases). CDR3 length equals 15 residues. CDR1 MNHEY and CDR2 SVGAGI come from the germline V gene. V lost 8 bases and J 5 bases, leaving 21 bases between the germline ends. The CDR3 nucleotides are TGTGCCAGCGGTTTGAGGGACACTCATGGGGAGACCCAGTACTTC. It translates to CASGLRDTHGETQYF.

V gene TRBV9 combines with J gene TRBJ2-7, with D possibly TRBD2 on 5 matching bases. Per germline, CDR1 SGDLS and CDR2 YYNGEE. Trimming took off 0 bases at V and 3 bases at J, with 13 bases between the two ends. CDR3 size: 15 residues. CDR3 in amino acids: CASSVEEAGFYEQYF. The DNA of the CDR3 is TGTGCCAGCAGCGTAGAGGAGGCAGGCTTCTACGAGCAGTACTTC.

The V gene is TRBV5-4, the J gene TRBJ2-2; D not certain. The CDR3 is 15 amino acids. In germline, CDR1 is SGHNT, CDR2 YYREEE (reference sequence). V was trimmed by 6 bases and J by 1 base, leaving 13 bases between them. CDR3 DNA: TGTGCCAGCACGGACGGAGCCTTGAACACCGGGGAGCTGTTTTTT. This encodes CASTDGALNTGELFF.

This chain connects TRBV25-1 to TRBJ2-7, with D uncertain. Trimming took off 3 bases at V and 9 bases at J, with 6 bases between the two ends. Germline CDR1 is MGHDK and CDR2 is SYGVNS. The CDR3 is 10 residues long. The CDR3 DNA sequence: TGTGCCAGCAGTGACCGACTGCAGTACTTC. This translates into CASSDRLQYF.

The rearrangement links TRBV5-1 to TRBJ1-5, with D perhaps TRBD1 (6 bases). V was clipped by 0 bases and J by 8 bases, with 15 bases between them. Germline values: CDR1 SGHRS, CDR2 YFSETQ. The CDR3 extends over 15 amino acids. CDR3 amino acids: CASSLDAGGSEPQHF. The CDR3 DNA reads TGCGCCAGCAGCTTGGATGCCGGGGGCTCGGAGCCCCAGCATTTT.

The chain couples TRBV9 to TRBJ2-4, with a tentative D call TRBD1 (7 bases). CDR3 size: 16 residues. Germline values: CDR1 SGDLS, CDR2 YYNGEE. V lost 0 bases and J 3 bases, leaving 13 bases between the germline ends. The CDR3 sequence is CASSVVPQGGKNIQYF. For the CDR3, the DNA is TGTGCCAGCAGCGTAGTACCTCAGGGGGGCAAAAACATTCAGTACTTC.

The CDR3: CATSTPWTGDLYEQYF. CDR3 DNA: TGTGCCACCAGTACTCCTTGGACAGGGGACCTCTACGAGCAGTACTTC. V and J are TRBV15 and TRBJ2-7; 9 nucleotides align to TRBD1. CDR1 is LNHNV, CDR2 YYDKDF, per germline (reference sequence). The CDR3 contains 16 residues. Trimming cost V 6 bases and J 3 bases; bases outside gene matches: 12. The complete variable domain, with remaining parts taken from reference TRBV15 and TRBJ2-7, reads DAMVIQNPRYQVTQFGKPVTLSCSQTLNHNVMYWYQQKSSQAPKLLFHYYDKDFNNEADTPDNFQSRRPNTSFCFLDIRSPGLGDTAMYLCATSTPWTGDLYEQYFGPGTRLTVT.

This chain joins TRBV7-9 and TRBJ2-6; 7 bases agree with TRBD1. The J segment lost 0 bases and the V segment lost 5 bases, leaving 7 bases of the junction unmatched. CDR3 length: 17 amino acids. The germline gives CDR1 SEHNR, CDR2 FQNEAQ (reference sequence). The CDR3 spells CASSARGQLSGANVLTF. DNA for the CDR3: TGTGCCAGCAGCGCCAGGGGACAGCTCTCTGGGGCCAACGTCCTGACTTTC.

The chain employs TRBV7-8 and TRBJ2-7, with 9 bases matching TRBD1. The CDR3 length is 14 residues. Germline CDR1 SGHVS, CDR2 FQNEAQ. V shed 3 bases and J 4 bases; nucleotides not matched to a gene: 4. CDR3 DNA: TGTGCCAGCAGCTTTGGGACAGGGATGTACGAGCAGTACTTC. The encoded protein is CASSFGTGMYEQYF.

The genes are TRBV10-3 and TRBJ2-7; D unclear. The CDR3 runs to 11 residues. V gave up 2 bases and J gave up 4 bases, with 3 bases separating them. Germline lookup yields CDR1 ENHRY and CDR2 SYGVKD. This CDR3 is CAISEGYEQYF. The CDR3, as DNA: TGTGCCATCAGTGAGGGATACGAGCAGTACTTC.

CDR3 amino acids: CATSRGAGVEEQFF. The CDR3, as DNA: TGTGCCACCAGCAGAGGGGCGGGAGTCGAAGAGCAGTTCTTC. The chain combines TRBV15 with TRBJ2-1; 7 positions match TRBD2. V lost 1 base to trimming and J lost 10 bases; unmatched junction nucleotides: 7. Germline CDR1 and CDR2: LNHNV and YYDKDF (reference sequence). This CDR3 spans 14 amino acids.

The chain links TRBV3-1 (or the pseudogene TRBV3-2) to TRBJ1-4; 9 bases map to TRBD1. This CDR3 region has 13 residues. V shed 3 bases and J 11 bases; nucleotides not matched to a gene: 4. Germline V gene data show CDR1 as LGHDT and CDR2 as YNNKEL (reference sequence). The DNA for the CDR3 is TGTGCCAGCAGCCAGACGACAGGGGGGAAACTGTTTTTT. Translation gives CASSQTTGGKLFF.

V and J are TRBV11-3 and TRBJ2-6, with a weak D call TRBD1 (5 bases). Trimming took 4 bases from V and 1 from J, leaving 8 bases between them. The CDR3 length is 15 residues. Per germline, CDR1 SGHNT and CDR2 YENEEA. The DNA for the CDR3 is TGTGCCAGCAGCTCTCAGGGTTCTGGGGCCAACGTCCTGACTTTC. This encodes CASSSQGSGANVLTF.

This clone was counted ten times or more. The chain uses TRBV6-4 and TRBJ2-2; 10 nucleotides match TRBD2. V was pared by 6 bases and J by 5 bases, with 6 bases of the junction left unmatched. Germline CDR1 reads MRHNA; CDR2 reads SNTAGT. The CDR3 is made up of 15 amino acids. CDR3 sequence reads: CASRAGTSETGELFF. In DNA, the CDR3 is TGTGCCAGCAGAGCCGGGACTAGCGAGACCGGGGAGCTGTTTTTT.

This sequence joins TRBV30 and TRBJ2-7; possibly TRBD1 or TRBD2 for D (5 bases each). Trimming cost V 3 bases and J 8 bases, with 20 bases left between them. There are 14 residues in the CDR3. Germline V gene data show CDR1 as GTSNPN and CDR2 as SVGIG (reference sequence). CDR3 in DNA: TGTGCCTGGAGCCCAGGCCTCGGGGCCATTAAGCAGTACTTC. Protein product: CAWSPGLGAIKQYF.

This clone was detected only once. The chain has TRBV19 and TRBJ2-1; 8 nucleotides agree with TRBD1. The CDR3 runs 14 residues. Germline CDR1 reads LNHDA; CDR2 reads SQIVND (reference sequence). J was trimmed by 10 bases and V by 6 bases; bases with no gene match: 11. The CDR3 DNA is TGTGCCAGTAGACCCAGGGGGCGCGGGGACGAGCAGTTCTTC. This encodes CASRPRGRGDEQFF. The entire variable domain, with the rest obtained from reference TRBV19 and TRBJ2-1, is as follows: DGGITQSPKYLFRKEGQNVTLSCEQNLNHDAMYWYRQDPGQGLRLIYYSQIVNDFQKGDIAEGYSVSREKKESFPLTVTSAQKNPTAFYLCASRPRGRGDEQFFGPGTRLTVL.

In DNA form, the CDR3 reads TGTGCCAGCAGCGTAGAGGGGACCCAAGGCTACTATGGCTACACCTTC. This sequence encodes CASSVEGTQGYYGYTF. The rearrangement uses TRBV9 and TRBJ1-2; maybe TRBD1 (5 bases). This CDR3 spans 16 amino acids. With 0 bases removed from V and 3 bases from J, the gap between germline ends came to 15 bases. The germline V gene encodes CDR1 SGDLS and CDR2 YYNGEE.

The J gene is TRBJ2-3, the V gene TRBV19, with D possibly matching TRBD1 (5 bases). The V end lost 5 bases, the J end lost 1 base, and 13 bases lay between the germline ends. Germline loops: CDR1 LNHDA, CDR2 SQIVND (reference sequence). The CDR3 length is 15 residues. CDR3 nucleotide sequence: TGTGCCAGTAGTGAACAAGGGGTGCGCACAGATACGCAGTATTTT. Amino acid sequence: CASSEQGVRTDTQYF.

The rearrangement links TRBV2 to TRBJ1-2; 9 positions match TRBD1. After removal of 6 bases from V and 8 bases from J, the junction contained 7 bases not matched to a gene. This CDR3 has 13 amino acids. Germline V lookup: CDR1 SNHLY, CDR2 FYNNEI. The CDR3 spells CASRDDRGWGYTF. CDR3 in DNA: TGTGCCAGCAGGGACGACAGGGGGTGGGGCTACACCTTC.